The clone carrying this T cell receptor (beta chain) was seen repeatedly, ten times or more. What it binds is unknown. The read halts 3 residues ahead of the CDR3 end, with the missing end drawn from the germline J gene. CDR3 length: 13 amino acids. Germline V CDR1 and CDR2: MNHEY, SVGEGT. V was clipped by 0 bases and J by 7 bases, with 9 bases between them. These data originate in a study of T cell clonality in common variable immunodeficiency. Patients and controls were mostly of Caucasian heritage. Findings and caveats of the study: Fewer TCRbeta clones were shared among CVID subjects than controls. Fewer deletions and N-nucleotide insertions were reportedly seen in common variable immunodeficiency TCR beta sequences.

TCRdb keeps only in-frame clones here, not all; method: immunoSEQ multiplex PCR. This sample has around 20,000 clones and no singletons, with around 2.4% in the ten largest. Material: peripheral blood mononuclear cells. The TCR originated in a human donor with common variable immunodeficiency. The chain carries TRBV6-2 or TRBV6-3 and TRBJ1-1, with D maybe TRBD1 (5 bases). The CDR3 is CASSYSPGSEAFF. The sequenced CDR3 bases are TGTGCCAGCAGTTACTCGCCAGGGAGTGAA.